The 25 T cell receptor beta chains reported below all come from one sample, sequenced in a study of cytomegalovirus exposure and HLA in healthy donors. PCR amplification relied on 60 Vbeta primers (plus 13 Jbeta primers). Profiling relied on immunoSEQ multiplex PCR, and the TCRdb table lists in-frame clones only, not all of them. The sample lists approximately 180,000 clones, 77% occurring once. Sample: PBMCs. These receptors were obtained from a woman younger than 45 in good health and CMV-seropositive.

This clone was seen more than once but under ten times. The chain has TRBV6-1 and TRBJ2-2; tentatively, D is TRBD1 (6 bases). Per germline, CDR1 MNHNS and CDR2 SASEGT. This CDR3 is built from 15 residues. Trimming shortened V by 4 bases and J by 6 bases, and 15 bases separated the two germline ends. CDR3: CASSVVLTGPGELFF. In nucleotides, the CDR3 is TGTGCCAGCAGTGTCGTCCTGACAGGTCCCGGGGAGCTGTTTTTT.

The rearrangement uses TRBV6-4 and TRBJ1-1, with 8 positions matching TRBD1. Trimming took 5 bases from V and 5 from J; bases not matched to a gene: 10. The CDR3 runs to 15 residues. Germline V lookup: CDR1 MRHNA, CDR2 SNTAGT. The CDR3 region has the DNA TGTGCCAGCAGTACACAGGGGGATTCCGGGACTGAAGCTTTCTTT. Protein: CASSTQGDSGTEAFF.

This clone was recorded a few times. The chain is built from TRBV28 and TRBJ1-5, with TRBD1 matching over 7 bases. This CDR3 is 15 amino acids long. The trim removed 11 bases at V and 0 bases at J, leaving 10 bases unmatched. CDR1 and CDR2 from the germline V gene are MDHEN and SYDVKM. CDR3 protein: CAVEQGSYSNQPQHF. CDR3 nucleotide sequence: TGTGCCGTCGAACAGGGGAGTTATAGCAATCAGCCCCAGCATTTT.

This clone has just a few counts. The chain couples TRBV4-1 to TRBJ1-2, with D perhaps TRBD1 (5 bases). Trimming cost V 4 bases and J 3 bases, with 15 bases left between them. Germline assignment: CDR1 MGHRA and CDR2 YSYEKL. The CDR3 spans 15 residues. CDR3 amino acids: CASSPYGGSDYGYTF. CDR3 nucleotide sequence: TGCGCCAGCAGCCCCTATGGGGGGTCGGACTATGGCTACACCTTC.

CDR3 in amino acids: CASRPDRSTDTQYF. The CDR3 region has the DNA TGTGCCAGCAGGCCGGACAGGAGCACAGATACGCAGTATTTT. The V and J genes are TRBV6-5 and TRBJ2-3, with TRBD1 matching 7 bases. CDR1 and CDR2 from the germline V gene are MNHEY and SVGAGI. The CDR3 has 14 amino acids. J gave up 0 bases and V 6 bases, and 3 bases lay outside the gene matches.

The chain uses TRBV2 and TRBJ1-5, with D maybe TRBD1 (6 bases). The CDR3 runs to 14 residues. Germline CDR1 and CDR2: SNHLY and FYNNEI. V lost 7 bases, J lost 2 bases, and 12 bases lay in between. The DNA for the CDR3 is TGTGCCAGCACAGGCTCAGGGGGCAATCAGCCCCAGCATTTT. Translation gives CASTGSGGNQPQHF.

This clone was counted only a few times. This chain connects TRBV6-5 to TRBJ2-7; D is unclear. CDR3 length equals 16 residues. The V and J ends lost 0 bases and 0 bases respectively, with 12 bases between them. Germline CDR1 MNHEY, CDR2 SVGAGI. DNA for the CDR3: TGTGCCAGCAGTTACTCAGCAGGAAGTAGCTCCTACGAGCAGTACTTC. Its protein product is CASSYSAGSSSYEQYF.

This clone was recorded a few times. The chain links TRBV6-1 to TRBJ2-7, with D unclear. V was clipped by 3 bases and J by 2 bases, with 14 bases between them. CDR1 and CDR2 (germline): MNHNS, SASEGT. This CDR3 comprises 15 residues. CDR3 sequence (DNA): TGTGCCAGCAGTGATGAGCTGATTCAGGCCTACGAGCAGTACTTC. This encodes CASSDELIQAYEQYF.

The chain couples TRBV19 to TRBJ2-2, with no clear D. The CDR3 consists of 18 residues. V was shortened by 2 bases and J by 4 bases, with 20 bases between the two germline ends. Germline values: CDR1 LNHDA, CDR2 SQIVND (reference sequence). The CDR3 nucleotides are TGTGCCAGTAGTATAAACAGCCAGCCCCGAAAAGGCACCGGGGAGCTGTTTTTT. As protein: CASSINSQPRKGTGELFF. Combining the CDR3 with reference TRBV19 and TRBJ2-2 gives the whole variable domain DGGITQSPKYLFRKEGQNVTLSCEQNLNHDAMYWYRQDPGQGLRLIYYSQIVNDFQKGDIAEGYSVSREKKESFPLTVTSAQKNPTAFYLCASSINSQPRKGTGELFFGEGSRLTVL.

In DNA form, the CDR3 reads TGTGCCAGCTCAAAAATGGGCGGGAGGGGGCAAGAGACCCAGTACTTC. This codes for CASSKMGGRGQETQYF. The rearrangement links TRBV28 to TRBJ2-5; 9 bases are a match to TRBD2. This CDR3 contains 16 residues. J lost 2 bases, V lost 8 bases, and 12 bases had no gene match. Germline CDR1 MDHEN, CDR2 SYDVKM.

This clone was picked up one time. The genes are TRBV5-6 and TRBJ2-3; 9 bases line up with TRBD2. In germline, CDR1 is SGHDT, CDR2 YYEEEE. The CDR3 length is 16 residues. V dropped 1 base and J dropped 2; count of bases not matched to a gene: 5. The CDR3 sequence: CASSLFAGGFTDTQYF. In DNA, the CDR3 is TGTGCCAGCAGCTTGTTCGCGGGAGGGTTCACAGATACGCAGTATTTT.

This clone was seen a few times. This chain connects TRBV15 to TRBJ2-2, with a weak D call TRBD2 (6 bases). The CDR3 extends over 15 amino acids. V was cut by 0 bases and J by 4 bases, with 9 bases left in between. Germline CDR1 and CDR2: LNHNV and YYDKDF (reference sequence). The DNA of the CDR3 is TGTGCCACCAGCAGAGAACGGACTATCACCGGGGAGCTGTTTTTT. Amino acids: CATSRERTITGELFF.

The V call is TRBV5-4, the J call TRBJ2-3; 14 nucleotides match TRBD2. The germline gives CDR1 SGHNT, CDR2 YYREEE (reference sequence). The CDR3 runs to 19 residues. Unmatched junction bases numbered 13, after V lost 4 bases and J lost 3 bases. The CDR3 reads CASSPVPGLAGVATDTQYF. CDR3 in DNA: TGTGCCAGCAGCCCAGTCCCGGGACTAGCGGGAGTTGCAACAGATACGCAGTATTTT.

This clone was counted between two and nine times. This chain connects TRBV7-2 to TRBJ1-4; tentatively, D is TRBD1 (5 bases). The CDR3 extends over 15 amino acids. Per the germline V gene, CDR1 is SGHTA and CDR2 is FQGNSA. The V and J ends lost 1 base and 7 bases respectively, with 13 bases between them. CDR3 nucleotides: TGTGCCAGCAGCTTAGACAATCGGGGGTTTGAAAAACTGTTTTTT. Translation: CASSLDNRGFEKLFF.

The chain carries TRBV6-6 and TRBJ1-4; 7 bases line up with TRBD1. Losses at the gene ends were 5 bases for V and 8 bases for J; bases not matched to a gene: 11. The CDR3 sequence is 15 residues long. CDR1 and CDR2 (germline): MNHNY, SVGAGI (reference sequence). As DNA, the CDR3 is TGTGCCAGCAGTCAAAACAGGGGCTCCGTGGAAAAACTGTTTTTT. It specifies CASSQNRGSVEKLFF.

CDR3 loop: CASSPIDSNNQPQHF. CDR3 nucleotides: TGTGCCAGCAGTCCGATAGACAGTAATAATCAGCCCCAGCATTTT. The chain joins TRBV28 to TRBJ1-5; a possible D gene is TRBD1 (5 bases). V shed 5 bases and J shed 4 bases, with 15 bases lying between them. This CDR3 comprises 15 residues. Per the germline V gene, CDR1 is MDHEN and CDR2 is SYDVKM.

This chain joins TRBV11-3 and TRBJ2-5; TRBD1 matches 9 bases. Germline trimming cut 4 bases from V and 3 bases from J; bases unmatched to any gene: 3. Germline lookup yields CDR1 SGHNT and CDR2 YENEEA. The CDR3 loop spans 14 amino acids. Here the CDR3 reads CASSSRTGEETQYF. The CDR3 DNA sequence: TGTGCCAGCAGCTCCCGGACAGGGGAAGAGACCCAGTACTTC.

The rearrangement uses TRBV5-1 and TRBJ2-7; 12 bases are a match to TRBD2. This CDR3 is built from 16 residues. Losses at the gene ends were 0 bases for V and 7 bases for J; bases not matched to a gene: 8. Germline lookup yields CDR1 SGHRS and CDR2 YFSETQ. The CDR3 loop reads CASSLGLAGAFMEQYF. In DNA form, the CDR3 reads TGCGCCAGCAGCTTGGGACTAGCGGGAGCTTTTATGGAGCAGTACTTC.

The chain combines TRBV30 with TRBJ2-7; weak D call: TRBD2 (5 bases). V lost 1 base, J lost 1 base, and 5 bases lay in between. Germline loops: CDR1 GTSNPN, CDR2 SVGIG (reference sequence). The CDR3 consists of 12 residues. The DNA of the CDR3 is TGTGCCTGGAGTGGCGGGTCCTACGAGCAGTACTTC. Amino acids: CAWSGGSYEQYF. Looking up the rest from reference TRBV30 and TRBJ2-7 gives the full variable domain: SQTIHQWPATLVQPVGSPLSLECTVEGTSNPNLYWYRQAAGRGLQLLFYSVGIGQISSEVPQNLSASRPQDRQFILSSKKLLLSDSGFYLCAWSGGSYEQYFGPGTRLTVT.

The CDR3 coding sequence is TGTGCCAGCAGCTTACTACGACTAGCCCGGGGGAATGAGCAGTTCTTC. Encoded protein: CASSLLRLARGNEQFF. The chain couples TRBV7-9 to TRBJ2-1; 7 positions match TRBD2. After removal of 2 bases from V and 7 bases from J, the junction contained 11 bases not matched to a gene. The CDR3 is 16 residues long. Germline CDR1 SEHNR, CDR2 FQNEAQ (reference sequence).

The chain links TRBV11-3 to TRBJ2-5; perhaps TRBD1 as D (5 bases). Germline lookup yields CDR1 SGHNT and CDR2 YENEEA. V was pared by 5 bases and J by 2 bases, with 9 bases between. The CDR3 covers 13 residues. As DNA, the CDR3 is TGTGCCAGCAGCAGGGGTGGACAAGAGACCCAGTACTTC. It yields the protein CASSRGGQETQYF. Full variable domain (missing parts from reference TRBV11-3 and TRBJ2-5): EAGVVQSPRYKIIEKKQPVAFWCNPISGHNTLYWYLQNLGQGPELLIRYENEEAVDDSQLPKDRFSAERLKGVDSTLKIQPAELGDSAVYLCASSRGGQETQYFGPGTRLLVL.

Only a few counts were recorded for this clone. This chain links TRBV20-1 with TRBJ1-1; no firm D call. Germline CDR1 is DFQATT and CDR2 is SNEGSKA (reference sequence). V was trimmed by 3 bases and J by 1 base, leaving 3 bases between them. This CDR3 has 11 amino acids. CDR3 bases: TGCAGTGCTAGGAGGAACACTGAAGCTTTCTTT. This encodes CSARRNTEAFF.

The rearrangement uses TRBV27 and TRBJ1-1, with unresolved D. The CDR3 has 15 residues. Trimming stripped 4 bases from V and 5 bases from J, with 17 bases between. CDR1 and CDR2 from the germline V gene are MNHEY and SMNVEV (reference sequence). The CDR3 reads CASSSYSPTGTEAFF. The CDR3 DNA follows: TGTGCCAGCAGTTCATATAGCCCTACGGGAACTGAAGCTTTCTTT.

The chain carries TRBV30 and TRBJ1-1; TRBD1 is a possible D gene (5 bases). Trimming removed 2 bases at V and 3 bases at J, with 7 bases between. The V gene's germline CDR1 is GTSNPN and CDR2 SVGIG (reference sequence). The CDR3 length is 12 residues. The CDR3 is CAWSPRDTEAFF. CDR3 bases: TGTGCCTGGAGTCCCAGGGACACTGAAGCTTTCTTT.

V is TRBV10-2 and J is TRBJ1-1; TRBD1 aligns across 10 bases. The CDR3 totals 15 residues. Trimming took 7 bases from V and 1 from J; bases not matched to a gene: 6. Germline V gene lookup returns CDR1 WSHSY and CDR2 SAAADI. The CDR3 sequence: CASKGQGLQNTEAFF. CDR3 nucleotides: TGCGCCAGCAAGGGACAGGGGTTACAGAACACTGAAGCTTTCTTT.